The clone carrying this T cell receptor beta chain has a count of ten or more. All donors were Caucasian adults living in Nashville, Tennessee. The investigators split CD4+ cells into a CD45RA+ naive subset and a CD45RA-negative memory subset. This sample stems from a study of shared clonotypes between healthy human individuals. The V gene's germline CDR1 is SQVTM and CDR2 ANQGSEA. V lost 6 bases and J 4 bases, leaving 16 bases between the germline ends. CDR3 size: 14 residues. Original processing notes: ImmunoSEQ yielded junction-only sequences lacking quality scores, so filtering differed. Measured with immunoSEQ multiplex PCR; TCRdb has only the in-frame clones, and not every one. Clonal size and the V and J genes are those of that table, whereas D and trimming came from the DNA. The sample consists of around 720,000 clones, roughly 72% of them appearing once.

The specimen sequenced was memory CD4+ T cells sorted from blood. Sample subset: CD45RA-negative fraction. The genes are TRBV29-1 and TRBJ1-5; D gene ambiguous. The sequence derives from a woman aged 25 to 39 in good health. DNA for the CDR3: TGCAGCGTAGCAATAGGGCCGGGAAATCAGCCCCAGCATTTT. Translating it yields CSVAIGPGNQPQHF.